This note documents a single T cell receptor (beta chain) sequence. Antigen: not known. Using immunoSEQ multiplex PCR, the repertoire was profiled, and TCRdb retains in-frame clones only, with some absent. The sample contains fewer than 85,000 clones, about 86% of which appear only once. This specimen comes from a study of OX40 agonist ivuxolimab in advanced cancers. Turning to the study itself: Patients were dosed with the agonistic anti-OX40 (CD134) antibody ivuxolimab. Two patients with cutaneous melanoma and one with hepatocellular carcinoma, three in total, showed partial responses.

From germline, CDR1 is SEHNR and CDR2 FQNEAQ (reference sequence). V was pared by 3 bases and J by 6 bases, with 14 bases between. The CDR3 length is 15 residues. Broader study findings: People who partly responded at 0.1-3.0 mg/kg had some of the least clonal expansion seen.

This receptor was identified in an adult with an advanced solid tumor such as melanoma, head and neck, liver or kidney cancer. J is TRBJ1-4 and V is TRBV7-9; a weak D match, TRBD1 (6 bases). The specimen was CD4+ or CD8+ T cells sorted from blood, collected in a trial of the OX40 agonist ivuxolimab. Here the CDR3 DNA reads TGTGCCAGCAGCTTCGGTAGGGGGTTGGATGAAAAACTGTTTTTT. Translated: CASSFGRGLDEKLFF.